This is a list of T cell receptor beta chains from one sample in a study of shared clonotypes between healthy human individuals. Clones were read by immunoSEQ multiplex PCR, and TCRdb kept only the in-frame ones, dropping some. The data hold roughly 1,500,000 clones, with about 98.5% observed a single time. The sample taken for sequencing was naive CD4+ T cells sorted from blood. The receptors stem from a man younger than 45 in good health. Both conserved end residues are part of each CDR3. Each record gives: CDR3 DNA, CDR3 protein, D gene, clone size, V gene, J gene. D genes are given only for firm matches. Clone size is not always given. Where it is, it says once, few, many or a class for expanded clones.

CDR3nt: TGTGCCAGCAGCTTGGCTCGGACTAGCGGGAGAGGAACCGGGGAGCTGTTTTTT
CDR3aa: CASSLARTSGRGTGELFF
d_gene: TRBD2
abundance: -
v_gene: TRBV5-4
j_gene: TRBJ2-2

CDR3nt: TGTGCCAGCAGTGAGAGGGTGGAAATCCAGCCCCAGCATTTT
CDR3aa: CASSERVEIQPQHF
d_gene: -
abundance: -
v_gene: TRBV6-5
j_gene: TRBJ1-5

CDR3nt: TGTGCCAGCAGCTTAGTCGCGGCCCCACAAGGTGAGCAGTTCTTC
CDR3aa: CASSLVAAPQGEQFF
d_gene: -
abundance: -
v_gene: TRBV11-2
j_gene: TRBJ2-1

CDR3nt: TGTGCCAGCAGCGGGGCCGCGGGAGAGAGGGAGCAGTTCTTC
CDR3aa: CASSGAAGEREQFF
d_gene: TRBD2
abundance: -
v_gene: TRBV7-2
j_gene: TRBJ2-1

CDR3nt: TGTGCCAGCAGCGGCGGTTCGGCGGGATCCTACAATGAGCAGTTCTTC
CDR3aa: CASSGGSAGSYNEQFF
d_gene: -
abundance: -
v_gene: TRBV5-4
j_gene: TRBJ2-1

CDR3nt: TGTGCCAGCAGTCTTCCGAGGGGGGCCCAGTACTTC
CDR3aa: CASSLPRGAQYF
d_gene: -
abundance: -
v_gene: TRBV27
j_gene: TRBJ2-5

CDR3nt: TGTGCCATCAGGGAAAATGAAGACAGGAACTCCTACGAGCAGTACTTC
CDR3aa: CAIRENEDRNSYEQYF
d_gene: -
abundance: -
v_gene: TRBV10-3
j_gene: TRBJ2-7

CDR3nt: TGTGCTAGCAGCACGGGGACTAGCTCGGAGACCCAGTACTTC
CDR3aa: CASSTGTSSETQYF
d_gene: TRBD2
abundance: -
v_gene: TRBV7-7
j_gene: TRBJ2-5

CDR3nt: TGTGCCAGCAGCTTCCGGGACAGGCCGACGGGGACCCAGTACTTC
CDR3aa: CASSFRDRPTGTQYF
d_gene: TRBD1
abundance: -
v_gene: TRBV7-2
j_gene: TRBJ2-5

CDR3nt: TGTGCCAGCAACCAGGGACAGTACACAGATACGCAGTATTTT
CDR3aa: CASNQGQYTDTQYF
d_gene: TRBD1
abundance: -
v_gene: TRBV6-5
j_gene: TRBJ2-3

CDR3nt: TGTGCCAGCAGCCCGAGCGGGTGGGGTTCCAATGAGCAGTTCTTC
CDR3aa: CASSPSGWGSNEQFF
d_gene: -
abundance: -
v_gene: TRBV7-2
j_gene: TRBJ2-1

CDR3nt: TGTGCCAGCGGGACAGGGACCTACGAGCAGTACTTC
CDR3aa: CASGTGTYEQYF
d_gene: TRBD1
abundance: -
v_gene: TRBV2
j_gene: TRBJ2-7

CDR3nt: TGTGCCAGCAGGACCCGAGGGGGGTCTAATGAAAAACTGTTTTTT
CDR3aa: CASRTRGGSNEKLFF
d_gene: -
abundance: -
v_gene: TRBV28
j_gene: TRBJ1-4

CDR3nt: TGTGCCAGCAGTGGAACAGCCTACGAGCAGTACTTC
CDR3aa: CASSGTAYEQYF
d_gene: -
abundance: -
v_gene: TRBV25-1
j_gene: TRBJ2-7

CDR3nt: TGTGCCAGCAGTTTTGGCAGGATGAGGGGCAATCAGCCCCAGCATTTT
CDR3aa: CASSFGRMRGNQPQHF
d_gene: -
abundance: -
v_gene: TRBV27
j_gene: TRBJ1-5

CDR3nt: TGTGCCAGTAGTATGGGCTGGAATGAGCAGTTCTTC
CDR3aa: CASSMGWNEQFF
d_gene: -
abundance: -
v_gene: TRBV19
j_gene: TRBJ2-1

CDR3nt: TGTGCCAGCAGCTTGGTCGAGCAGTACTTC
CDR3aa: CASSLVEQYF
d_gene: -
abundance: -
v_gene: TRBV7-2
j_gene: TRBJ2-7

CDR3nt: TGTGCCAGCACGCTAGCGGGGCGCACAGATACGCAGTATTTT
CDR3aa: CASTLAGRTDTQYF
d_gene: TRBD2
abundance: -
v_gene: TRBV6-5
j_gene: TRBJ2-3

CDR3nt: TGCGCCAGCAGCTTACCTACCGGGACAGGGAACACCGGGGAGCTGTTTTTT
CDR3aa: CASSLPTGTGNTGELFF
d_gene: TRBD1
abundance: -
v_gene: TRBV5-1
j_gene: TRBJ2-2

CDR3nt: TGTGCCACCTGGTGGGCCTCGGGAGATACGCAGTATTTT
CDR3aa: CATWWASGDTQYF
d_gene: -
abundance: -
v_gene: TRBV2
j_gene: TRBJ2-3

CDR3nt: TGTGCCACCAGCAGAGGAAGGCAGGGCGATTATCAGCCCCAGCATTTT
CDR3aa: CATSRGRQGDYQPQHF
d_gene: -
abundance: once
v_gene: TRBV15
j_gene: TRBJ1-5

CDR3nt: TGTGCCATCAAGGGACTAGCGGGAGGATCCACCGGGGAGCTGTTTTTT
CDR3aa: CAIKGLAGGSTGELFF
d_gene: TRBD2
abundance: -
v_gene: TRBV10-3
j_gene: TRBJ2-2